This T cell receptor (beta chain) comes out of a study of cytomegalovirus exposure and HLA in healthy donors. Study information: Within the Caucasian-associated ancestry cluster were roughly 82% of the approximately 370 genotyped donors.

In the PCR, 60 Vbeta and 13 Jbeta primers were used. TCRdb keeps only in-frame clones here, not all; method: immunoSEQ multiplex PCR. The sample includes approximately 180,000 clones, about two thirds of them seen just once. Regarding the study as a whole: In vitro confirmation showed a few CMV-associated chains to be CMV antigen specific.

As to this clone: Its specificity is not known.

The ends were cut back, 2 bases at V and 3 bases at J, with 10 bases in the middle. Germline CDR1 and CDR2: GTSNPN and SVGIG (reference sequence). This CDR3 is 14 amino acids long. The source of this sequence is a human donor in good health. The V gene is TRBV30, the J gene TRBJ2-2, with D perhaps TRBD1 (6 bases). Sequencing was carried out using PBMCs. The CDR3 reads CAWSSGVHTGELFF. The CDR3 DNA sequence: TGTGCCTGGAGTTCAGGGGTCCACACCGGGGAGCTGTTTTTT.